The rows below give T cell receptor beta chains drawn from one sample of a study of T cells in Graves' hyperthyroidism and ophthalmopathy. TCRdb ran MiXCR on the multiplex PCR reads and lists one entry per CDR3 protein. The sample holds some 350,000 distinct CDR3 sequences, about 20% seen once. The sequencing input was blood. These receptors came from a woman between 18 and 29 years old with Graves' hyperthyroidism. Each CDR3 is given with its conserved first and last residue. The D gene is left open where the match is weak. Not all rows give a size; the values are once, few, many and, for expanded clones, a class.

>TRBD1|TRBJ1-1|many|TRBV20-1
TGCAGTGCTAGAACAGGGGCGAACACTGAAGCTTTCTTT
CSARTGANTEAFF
>.|TRBJ2-5|many|TRBV7-8
TGTGCCAGCAGCCCCCCACCGGGACGCCAAGAGACCCAGTACTTC
CASSPPPGRQETQYF
>.|TRBJ1-1|many|TRBV6-5
TGTGCCAGCAGGACGCCGGCCAGGACCACTGAAGCTTTCTTT
CASRTPARTTEAFF
>TRBD1|TRBJ2-5|.|TRBV19
TGTGCCAGTAGTCCCACCTCGACAGGGTCGGAGACCCAGTACTTC
CASSPTSTGSETQYF
>.|TRBJ2-7|.|TRBV6-1
TGTGCCAGCAAACAGGACGGACCCTACGAGCAGTACTTC
CASKQDGPYEQYF
>TRBD1|TRBJ1-5|many|TRBV6-1
TGTGCCAGCAGCCTCACAGGGGGGACTCAGCCCCAGCATTTT
CASSLTGGTQPQHF
>.|TRBJ1-2|many|TRBV7-6
TGTGCCAGCAGCGCGCAGGGGTCGTATGGCTACACCTTC
CASSAQGSYGYTF
>TRBD1|TRBJ2-7|many|TRBV12-3/TRBV12-4
TGTGCCAGCAGCCAGGACCGGGACAGGGTGCCCTACGAGCAGTACTTC
CASSQDRDRVPYEQYF
>TRBD1|TRBJ1-2|many|TRBV28
TGTGCCACTCGGGCAGGGGGTGATGGCTACACCTTC
CATRAGGDGYTF
>.|TRBJ1-2|.|TRBV20-1
TGCAGTGCGGGAGAGGGTTCGGCTAACTATGGCTACACCTTC
CSAGEGSANYGYTF
>TRBD1|TRBJ2-6|many|TRBV28
TGTGCCAGCCACGAGGGGCAGGGGGCACGTGGGGCCAACGTCCTGACTTTC
CASHEGQGARGANVLTF
>.|TRBJ1-5|few|TRBV28
TGTGCCAGCAGTTCCCCCCCTGGGTGGGGGGCCGGTTTGAGCAATCAGCCCCAGCATTTT
CASSSPPGWGAGLSNQPQHF
>.|TRBJ1-1|many|TRBV6-1
TGTGCCAGCAGTGTCCAAGACAGGAACACTGAAGCTTTCTTT
CASSVQDRNTEAFF
>.|TRBJ2-6|many|TRBV12-3/TRBV12-4
TGTGCCAGCAGTTCGCCACAACATGGGGCCAACGTCCTGACTTTC
CASSSPQHGANVLTF
>TRBD1|TRBJ1-2|many|TRBV12-3/TRBV12-4
TGTGCCAGCCGGCAGACAGGGCCCGACGGCGGCTACACCTTC
CASRQTGPDGGYTF
>TRBD2|TRBJ2-7|.|TRBV2
TGTACCAGCTCACCGGGACTAGGGGACGAGCAGTACTTC
CTSSPGLGDEQYF
>TRBD1|TRBJ2-5|many|TRBV6-5
TGTGCCAGCAGGCGCCCCGGGACAGGGGAGGTGACCCAGTACTTC
CASRRPGTGEVTQYF
>TRBD1|TRBJ2-1|.|TRBV7-8
TGTGCCAGCGCCGGCACAGGGGTCAATGAGCAGTTCTTC
CASAGTGVNEQFF
>TRBD1|TRBJ1-2|many|TRBV6-5
TGTGCCAGCAGAACGGGACAGTTCTATGGCTACACCTTC
CASRTGQFYGYTF
>.|TRBJ1-1|many|TRBV15
TGTGCCACCAGCAGGGAGTCGTCCGAAGCTTTCTTT
CATSRESSEAFF
>TRBD1|TRBJ2-7|few|TRBV5-5
TGTGCCAGCAGAAGACAGGGGGTCTCCTACGAGCAGTACTTC
CASRRQGVSYEQYF
>TRBD1|TRBJ1-5|many|TRBV6-5
TGTGCCAGCAGTAACAGGGGGCCCAATCAGCCCCAGCATTTT
CASSNRGPNQPQHF
>TRBD2|TRBJ2-3|.|TRBV2
TGTGCCATAACTCGTGATTTGCCTAGCGGGGGGTTATATACGCAGTATTTT
CAITRDLPSGGLYTQYF
>TRBD2|TRBJ2-5|once|TRBV5-1
TGCGCCAGCAGTTCCGGGGGGGCCCTAGAGACCCAGTACTTC
CASSSGGALETQYF
>.|TRBJ1-1|many|TRBV20-1
TGCAGTGCTAGTAAGCAGGGTACTGAAGCTTTCTTT
CSASKQGTEAFF
>.|TRBJ1-1|many|TRBV6-5
TGTGCCAGCAGTTCTGAAAGGGGGACTGAAGCTTTCTTT
CASSSERGTEAFF
>.|TRBJ2-3|many|TRBV6-2/TRBV6-3
TGTGCCAGCCAAAGGGAGACAAGGTACCTCACAGATACGCAGTATTTT
CASQRETRYLTDTQYF
>TRBD1|TRBJ2-5|many|TRBV2
TGTGCCAGCAATATCGACAGGGTCGAGACCCAGTACTTC
CASNIDRVETQYF
>.|TRBJ2-2|many|TRBV7-2
TGTGCCAGCAGCTTCTTTCTCGGTTCTATTCGGGGCGCGAACACCGGGGAGCTGTTTTTT
CASSFFLGSIRGANTGELFF
>TRBD2|TRBJ2-7|many|TRBV20-1
TGCAGTGCCACGCCCGTCGGGGGAGGGTCCTACGAGCAGTACTTC
CSATPVGGGSYEQYF
>.|TRBJ1-2|many|TRBV24-1
TGTGCCACCAGTGATTTGGAGGGGGCTAACTATGGCTACACCTTC
CATSDLEGANYGYTF
>.|TRBJ1-5|many|TRBV6-5
TGTGCCAGCAGCCTTTCGGTCAATCAACCCCAGCATTTT
CASSLSVNQPQHF
>.|TRBJ2-7|many|TRBV5-1
TGCGCCAGCAGCAGTGGGTACTACGAGCAGTACTTC
CASSSGYYEQYF
>.|TRBJ1-1|many|TRBV12-3/TRBV12-4
TGTGCCAGCAGTTTACGGAGAGGTGAAGCTTTCTTT
CASSLRRGEAFF
>.|TRBJ2-6|many|TRBV12-3/TRBV12-4
TGTGCCAGCAGCCGAGCAACTGGGGCCAACGTCCTGACTTTC
CASSRATGANVLTF
>.|TRBJ2-7|many|TRBV12-3/TRBV12-4
TGTGCCAGCAGTGGACGGCTGGATAACGAGCAGTACTTC
CASSGRLDNEQYF
>.|TRBJ2-3|.|TRBV5-1
TGCGCCAGCAGCTTGGGGGACCTCACAGATACGCAGTATTTT
CASSLGDLTDTQYF
>TRBD1|TRBJ1-1|many|TRBV6-1
TGTGCCGGAGGGACAGGGATGATCACTGAAGCTTTCTTT
CAGGTGMITEAFF
>.|TRBJ2-5|many|TRBV7-6
TGTGCCAGCCGAAGGGGGGGGGCCACAGAGACCCAGTACTTC
CASRRGGATETQYF
>.|TRBJ1-3|many|TRBV11-2
TGTGCCAGCAGCCCGCCGTTTCGAAACACCATATATTTT
CASSPPFRNTIYF
>.|TRBJ2-7|many|TRBV4-1
TGCGCCAGCAGCCAAGAGGCCTCCTACGAGCAGTACTTC
CASSQEASYEQYF
>.|TRBJ1-1|.|TRBV18
TGTGCCAGCTCCCCAACCGTCGGGGGAAGGACTGAAGCTTTCTTT
CASSPTVGGRTEAFF
>TRBD1|TRBJ1-2|few|TRBV5-1
TGCGCCAGCAGCTCCCGACAGACAGGGGCGGGTGGCTACACCTTC
CASSSRQTGAGGYTF
>.|TRBJ1-3|.|TRBV6-5
TGTGCCAGCAGTTACTCGATGGCGTCTGGAAACACTATATATTTT
CASSYSMASGNTIYF
>.|TRBJ2-7|.|TRBV30
TGTGCCTGGAGGGAGGGTCTGCGGACCCTCGGGGAGCAGTACTTC
CAWREGLRTLGEQYF
>.|TRBJ1-1|many|TRBV6-5
TGTGCCAGCACCCGATCCGGGACGGCAGACACTGAAGCTTTCTTT
CASTRSGTADTEAFF
>TRBD2|TRBJ2-3|many|TRBV15
TGTGCCACCAGCAGAGATATCGGGCTAGCGGGGGATACGCAGTATTTT
CATSRDIGLAGDTQYF